This T cell receptor beta chain is drawn from a study of response to subunit inactivated influenza vaccine (dated 2018 in TCRdb). Broadly, across the study: To follow how T cells responded to a trivalent subunit inactivated influenza vaccine, the researchers relied on deep quantitative profiling of the T cell receptor repertoire.

The library was obtained by RT-PCR. Sequencing relied on an Illumina HiSeq 2500. The public reads were run again by TCRdb, first through fastp at Q25 and then through MiXCR, and only productive beta chains were kept. Rows are unified per CDR3 protein, each entry keeping the most common DNA and genes. This sample comprises roughly 570,000 distinct CDR3 sequences, 10% to 15% of them detected only once. The ten largest clones capture roughly 14% of the sample. Explained via the paper, the time point label denotes: 40 to 45 days after influenza vaccine administration. At the junction V is shortened by 5 bases and J by 4 bases; bases outside the gene matches: 10. Counted from cysteine to phenylalanine, this CDR3 has 16 amino acids. Just the 48-base CDR3 DNA is kept, in frame starting at base 1. CDR1 and CDR2 are read off the germline V gene as SGHVS and FQNEAQ. Findings and caveats that apply to the study as a whole: According to the authors, only a limited number of new T cells may be recruited by each seasonal influenza vaccination.

This clonotype showed up just a few times. Its antigen target is currently unknown. The input lacks base qualities; no much larger clone sits a single base away. The V gene is TRBV7-8 and the J gene is TRBJ2-1, and 8 junctional nucleotides match TRBD2. The source was PBMCs from blood, collected roughly 48 days after vaccination. The origin of this receptor is a man aged 50-60 years who received an inactivated influenza vaccine. Donor details come from another sample of the same person, matched by shared clones. The CDR3 in this case is CASSPRGSGNYNEQFF. The sequenced DNA: TGTGCCAGCAGCCCCCGGGGTAGCGGGAATTACAATGAGCAGTTCTTC.